One sample yielded the 7 T cell receptor beta chains listed below, sequenced in a study of blood T cell repertoires in COVID-19. Profiling relied on immunoSEQ multiplex PCR, and the TCRdb table lists in-frame clones only, not all of them. This sample has about 330,000 clones, with approximately 90% found just once. Sequencing was performed on peripheral blood. Receptors were obtained from a man aged 25-45 years with COVID-19, enrolled during active disease.

CDR3 amino acids: CASSQERQLNTGELFF. CDR3 nucleotides: TGTGCCAGCAGCCAGGAAAGACAGCTAAACACCGGGGAGCTGTTTTTT. The rearrangement joins TRBV3-1 (or the pseudogene TRBV3-2) to TRBJ2-2; possibly TRBD1 for D (5 bases). The CDR3 length is 16 residues. The V end was cut by 3 bases, the J end by 2 bases, with 13 bases between. Germline V gene lookup returns CDR1 LGHDT and CDR2 YNNKEL (reference sequence).

The gene calls are TRBV7-3 and TRBJ2-3, with no clear D. The CDR3 is 14 amino acids. V was trimmed by 0 bases and J by 2 bases, leaving 6 bases between them. Germline CDR1 and CDR2: SGHTA and FQGTGA. CDR3 in DNA: TGTGCCAGCAGCTTAACTTCAAACACAGATACGCAGTATTTT. It yields the protein CASSLTSNTDTQYF. Full variable domain (rest looked up from reference TRBV7-3 and TRBJ2-3): GAGVSQTPSNKVTEKGKYVELRCDPISGHTALYWYRQSLGQGPEFLIYFQGTGAADDSGLPNDRFFAVRPEGSVSTLKIQRTERGDSAVYLCASSLTSNTDTQYFGPGTRLTVL.

V usage is TRBV7-2 and J usage is TRBJ2-2, with TRBD2 as a possible D gene (6 bases). This CDR3 contains 14 residues. The germline CDR1 and CDR2 sequences are SGHTA and FQGNSA. V was clipped by 4 bases and J by 5 bases, with 11 bases between them. CDR3 loop: CASSWRAQTGELFF. The CDR3, as DNA: TGTGCCAGCAGCTGGAGGGCCCAAACCGGGGAGCTGTTTTTT.

For the CDR3, the DNA is TGTGCCAGCAGCCAACCAGCGGGCTACCAAGAGACCCAGTACTTC. Protein product: CASSQPAGYQETQYF. V is TRBV14 and J is TRBJ2-5; possible D gene TRBD2, 6 bases. CDR3 size: 15 residues. Per germline, CDR1 SGHDN and CDR2 FVKESK. Trimming took 2 bases from V and 0 from J, leaving 10 bases between them.

Here the CDR3 reads CASSLLGQSFTDTQYF. The CDR3 bases are TGCGCCAGCAGCCTATTGGGACAGTCGTTCACAGATACGCAGTATTTT. J is TRBJ2-3 and V is TRBV5-1, with 7 bases identical to TRBD1. The CDR3 loop spans 16 amino acids. In germline, CDR1 is SGHRS, CDR2 YFSETQ. Trimming at V came to 4 bases and at J to 2 bases, leaving 10 bases not matched to a gene. The whole variable domain, filled in from reference TRBV5-1 and TRBJ2-3, reads KAGVTQTPRYLIKTRGQQVTLSCSPISGHRSVSWYQQTPGQGLQFLFEYFSETQRNKGNFPGRFSGRQFSNSRSEMNVSTLELGDSALYLCASSLLGQSFTDTQYFGPGTRLTVL.

The gene calls are TRBV6-5 and TRBJ1-5, with 11 bases lining up with TRBD1. Losses at the gene ends were 4 bases for V and 5 bases for J; bases not matched to a gene: 1. The CDR3 has 14 residues. Germline V gene sequence: CDR1 MNHEY, CDR2 SVGAGI. For the CDR3, the DNA is TGTGCCAGCAGTTGGACAGGGGGCTATCAGCCCCAGCATTTT. Its translation is CASSWTGGYQPQHF.

The rearrangement links TRBV7-2 to TRBJ2-1; perhaps TRBD2 as D (6 bases). CDR1 SGHTA and CDR2 FQGNSA come from the germline V gene. This CDR3 region has 15 residues. The ends were cut back, 3 bases at V and 7 bases at J, with 16 bases in the middle. CDR3 residues: CASSLVPSVWNEQFF. The DNA for the CDR3 is TGTGCCAGCAGCTTGGTGCCTAGCGTCTGGAATGAGCAGTTCTTC.